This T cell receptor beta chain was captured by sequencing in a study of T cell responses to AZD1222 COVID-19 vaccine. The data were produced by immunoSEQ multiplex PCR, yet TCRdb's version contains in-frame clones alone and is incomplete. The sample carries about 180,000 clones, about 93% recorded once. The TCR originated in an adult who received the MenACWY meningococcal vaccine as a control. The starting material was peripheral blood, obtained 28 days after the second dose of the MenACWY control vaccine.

The CDR3 loop is CASSLGGTGGEQFF. CDR3 DNA sequence: TGCGCCAGCAGCTTGGGAGGCACAGGGGGCGAGCAGTTCTTC. The gene calls are TRBV5-1 and TRBJ2-1, with 9 bases identical to TRBD1. Germline V gene lookup returns CDR1 SGHRS and CDR2 YFSETQ. This CDR3 has 14 amino acids. V was clipped by 0 bases and J by 10 bases; unmatched bases: 5.